What follows are 30 T cell receptor beta chains derived from one specimen sequenced in a study of blood T cell repertoires in COVID-19. The repertoire was sequenced with immunoSEQ multiplex PCR; TCRdb's copy has only in-frame clones and lacks some. Of approximately 330,000 clones in the sample, roughly 86% were seen once. Sample: PBMCs or T cells enriched from blood (not recorded which). The receptor set was obtained from a woman aged 25 to 39 who had recovered from COVID-19.

CDR3 loop: CASSTRTAMLGTQYF. CDR3 sequence (DNA): TGTGCCAGCAGTACTAGGACGGCGATGCTAGGGACCCAGTACTTC. The rearrangement joins TRBV6-6 to TRBJ2-5, with D possibly TRBD2 on 5 matching bases. The CDR3 runs to 15 residues. The V gene lost 5 bases and the J gene lost 7 bases, with 20 bases spanning the gap. From germline, CDR1 is MNHNY and CDR2 SVGAGI (reference sequence).

This clone was seen a few times. The CDR3: CASSPGVNEQFF. DNA of the CDR3: TGTGCCAGCAGCCCAGGGGTTAATGAGCAGTTCTTC. V is TRBV7-9 and J is TRBJ2-1; maybe TRBD1 (6 bases). This CDR3 comprises 12 residues. Germline values: CDR1 SEHNR, CDR2 FQNEAQ (reference sequence). The V gene lost 5 bases and the J gene lost 7 bases, with 9 bases spanning the gap. Complete variable domain (other parts from reference TRBV7-9 and TRBJ2-1): DTGVSQNPRHKITKRGQNVTFRCDPISEHNRLYWYRQTLGQGPEFLTYFQNEAQLEKSRLLSDRFSAERPKGSFSTLEIQRTEQGDSAMYLCASSPGVNEQFFGPGTRLTVL.

The genes are TRBV25-1 and TRBJ2-3, with 11 bases aligning to TRBD2. The CDR3 sequence is 14 residues long. Unmatched junction bases numbered 3, after V lost 6 bases and J lost 4 bases. Germline V gives CDR1 MGHDK, CDR2 SYGVNS. DNA of the CDR3: TGTGCCAGCAGACTAGCGGGAGTGGCAGATACGCAGTATTTT. Translation: CASRLAGVADTQYF.

This sequence joins TRBV7-2 and TRBJ1-2; 12 positions agree with TRBD1. J gave up 8 bases and V 5 bases, and 6 bases lay outside the gene matches. CDR1 is SGHTA, CDR2 FQGNSA, per germline. CDR3 length: 14 amino acids. CDR3 bases: TGTGCCAGCAGCCCTAGGGACAGGGGGCGAGGCTACACCTTC. Residues: CASSPRDRGRGYTF.

The chain couples TRBV7-2 to TRBJ2-5; possibly TRBD2 for D (6 bases). CDR1 and CDR2 from the germline V gene are SGHTA and FQGNSA. Between the trimmed V and J ends, which lost 5 bases and 5 bases, there was a span of 12 bases. The length of the CDR3 is 13 residues. The CDR3 nucleotides read TGTGCCAGCAGCCTGGGGGGTTGGGAGACCCAGTACTTC. It yields the protein CASSLGGWETQYF.

As regards this clone: Other DNA variants within this sample encode the same CDR3. The chain carries TRBV19 and TRBJ2-7, with D tentatively TRBD1 (5 bases). CDR3 length equals 13 residues. Deletions cut 3 bases from V and 3 bases from J, with 9 bases between. CDR1 is LNHDA and CDR2 is SQIVND in the germline V gene (reference sequence). The CDR3 sequence is CASSIGQGYEQYF. The CDR3, as DNA: TGTGCCAGTAGTATTGGCCAGGGCTACGAGCAGTACTTC.

The chain employs TRBV20-1 and TRBJ1-1; tentative D call: TRBD1 (6 bases). The length of the CDR3 is 12 residues. V gave up 3 bases and J gave up 4 bases, with 9 bases separating them. Germline-derived CDR1 and CDR2 are DFQATT and SNEGSKA (reference sequence). The CDR3 DNA follows: TGCAGTGCTAGTGGGGGCCCCACTGAAGCTTTCTTT. It codes for CSASGGPTEAFF.

This chain connects TRBV28 to TRBJ2-7; the match to TRBD1 covers 10 bases. Germline V gene data show CDR1 as MDHEN and CDR2 as SYDVKM. V dropped 10 bases and J dropped 2; count of bases not matched to a gene: 2. The CDR3 covers 12 residues. CDR3 amino acids: CATGTGAYEQYF. The CDR3 coding sequence is TGTGCCACGGGGACAGGGGCCTACGAGCAGTACTTC. The variable domain in full, with the rest retrieved from reference TRBV28 and TRBJ2-7, is DVKVTQSSRYLVKRTGEKVFLECVQDMDHENMFWYRQDPGLGLRLIYFSYDVKMKEKGDIPEGYSVSREKKERFSLILESASTNQTSMYLCATGTGAYEQYFGPGTRLTVT.

The chain is built from TRBV5-1 and TRBJ1-1; unclear D gene. CDR3 length equals 14 residues. The germline V gene has CDR1 SGHRS and CDR2 YFSETQ. V lost 1 base and J 4 bases, leaving 11 bases between the germline ends. The chain's CDR3 is CASSLPVGSTEAFF. CDR3 bases: TGCGCCAGCAGCTTGCCGGTGGGGAGCACTGAAGCTTTCTTT.

V usage is TRBV27 and J usage is TRBJ2-3; maybe TRBD2 (6 bases). Germline loops: CDR1 MNHEY, CDR2 SMNVEV (reference sequence). The CDR3 has 15 amino acids. Trimming took off 0 bases at V and 3 bases at J, with 10 bases between the two ends. The DNA for the CDR3 is TGTGCCAGCAGTTTATCCCCGGGGGTTACAGATACGCAGTATTTT. This codes for CASSLSPGVTDTQYF.

CDR3 sequence: CASSSSSASYEQYF. As DNA, the CDR3 is TGTGCCAGCAGCTCCAGTTCCGCCTCCTACGAGCAGTACTTC. This chain joins TRBV5-4 and TRBJ2-7; D ambiguous. V was trimmed by 3 bases and J by 0 bases, leaving 10 bases between them. The CDR3 sequence is 14 residues long. Germline assignment: CDR1 SGHNT and CDR2 YYREEE (reference sequence).

V usage is TRBV10-3 and J usage is TRBJ1-1; perhaps TRBD1 as D (6 bases). The CDR3 has 14 amino acids. V lost 3 bases and J lost 5, with 13 bases in between. Germline-derived CDR1 and CDR2 are ENHRY and SYGVKD. CDR3 in amino acids: CAISEWGRVTEAFF. The DNA for the CDR3 is TGTGCCATCAGTGAATGGGGGCGCGTAACTGAAGCTTTCTTT.

This chain uses TRBV27 with TRBJ2-7, with no clear D. Germline CDR1 reads MNHEY; CDR2 reads SMNVEV (reference sequence). V gave up 5 bases and J gave up 3 bases, with 14 bases separating them. The CDR3 extends over 14 amino acids. CDR3 coding DNA: TGTGCCAGCAGTCTCTACAGATACGGCTACGAGCAGTACTTC. This gives the protein CASSLYRYGYEQYF.

The chain has TRBV6-6 and TRBJ2-1; tentatively, D is TRBD2 (5 bases). The CDR3 is 11 residues long. Germline CDR1 MNHNY, CDR2 SVGAGI (reference sequence). Trimming removed 6 bases from V and 9 bases from J, with 9 bases in between. The CDR3 spells CASSAAGEQFF. The CDR3 DNA reads TGTGCCAGCAGCGCTGCGGGTGAGCAGTTCTTC.

The chain uses TRBV30 and TRBJ1-6; D gene ambiguous. This CDR3 comprises 16 residues. CDR1 and CDR2 (germline): GTSNPN, SVGIG (reference sequence). Trimming stripped 2 bases from V and 9 bases from J, with 20 bases between. The CDR3 DNA reads as TGTGCCTGGAGTATACACGCATTACCTCAGGTTTCACCCCTCCACTTT. It translates to CAWSIHALPQVSPLHF. The full variable domain, with the rest looked up from reference TRBV30 and TRBJ1-6, is SQTIHQWPATLVQPVGSPLSLECTVEGTSNPNLYWYRQAAGRGLQLLFYSVGIGQISSEVPQNLSASRPQDRQFILSSKKLLLSDSGFYLCAWSIHALPQVSPLHFGNGTRLTVT.

This rearrangement joins TRBV10-2 to TRBJ2-1; D perhaps matches TRBD2 (5 bases). The V gene's germline CDR1 is WSHSY and CDR2 SAAADI. The ends were cut back, 2 bases at V and 9 bases at J, with 17 bases in the middle. The CDR3 consists of 15 residues. CDR3 in amino acids: CASSELGMTLGEQFF. CDR3 bases: TGCGCCAGCAGTGAGCTCGGGATGACTTTAGGTGAGCAGTTCTTC.

This chain's CDR3 is CASSWDRTSYEQYF. In DNA form, the CDR3 reads TGTGCCAGCAGCTGGGACAGGACATCCTACGAGCAGTACTTC. The V gene is TRBV5-6, the J gene TRBJ2-7; 8 positions agree with TRBD1. Germline V gives CDR1 SGHDT, CDR2 YYEEEE. CDR3 length: 14 amino acids. V dropped 3 bases and J dropped 1; count of bases not matched to a gene: 3.

The rearrangement links TRBV4-1 to TRBJ2-2, with D uncertain. Trimming stripped 5 bases from V and 2 bases from J, with 3 bases between. Germline V lookup: CDR1 MGHRA, CDR2 YSYEKL. The CDR3 contains 12 residues. The CDR3 region is CASSYNTGELFF. CDR3 bases: TGCGCCAGCAGCTATAACACCGGGGAGCTGTTTTTT.

The rearrangement joins TRBV5-1 to TRBJ1-1, with D perhaps TRBD1 (6 bases). Trimming cost V 4 bases and J 0 bases, with 13 bases left between them. Germline V gene sequence: CDR1 SGHRS, CDR2 YFSETQ. The CDR3 length is 15 residues. This CDR3 is CASSDGQRMNTEAFF. As DNA, the CDR3 is TGCGCCAGCAGCGACGGACAGCGAATGAACACTGAAGCTTTCTTT.

This clone was seen ten or more times. The V call is TRBV6-5, the J call TRBJ2-7, with 8 nucleotides matching TRBD2. With V trimmed by 6 bases and J by 0 bases, 4 bases remained unmatched. CDR1 is MNHEY, CDR2 SVGAGI, per germline. CDR3 length: 14 amino acids. The CDR3 loop is CASSGRGASYEQYF. The CDR3 region has the DNA TGTGCCAGCAGCGGGAGGGGGGCCTCCTACGAGCAGTACTTC.

The rearrangement joins TRBV4-1 to TRBJ1-5; 11 positions agree with TRBD1. The germline CDR1 and CDR2 sequences are MGHRA and YSYEKL. After removal of 1 base from V and 1 base from J, the junction contained 6 bases not matched to a gene. This CDR3 has 18 residues. In DNA form, the CDR3 reads TGCGCCAGCAGCCAAGCAACCGGACAGGGGGCAAGCAATCAGCCCCAGCATTTT. This sequence encodes CASSQATGQGASNQPQHF.

The genes are TRBV19 and TRBJ1-1; D possibly corresponds to TRBD1 (5 bases). V was trimmed by 5 bases and J by 1 base, leaving 11 bases between them. The CDR3 has 14 amino acids. CDR1 LNHDA and CDR2 SQIVND come from the germline V gene (reference sequence). CDR3 sequence (DNA): TGTGCCAGTAGTGGCGTCCAGGGGAACACTGAAGCTTTCTTT. Residues: CASSGVQGNTEAFF.

J is TRBJ2-1 and V is TRBV12-3 or TRBV12-4; unclear D gene. The CDR3 spans 13 residues. V lost 1 base to trimming and J lost 4 bases, with 5 bases between them. CDR3 DNA: TGTGCCAGCAGTTTAGGAGTTTACAATGAGCAGTTCTTC. Encoded protein: CASSLGVYNEQFF.

This chain joins TRBV28 and TRBJ2-7; 9 bases fit TRBD2. CDR1 is MDHEN and CDR2 is SYDVKM in the germline V gene. V lost 3 bases to trimming and J lost 4 bases; unmatched junction nucleotides: 13. This CDR3 has 17 amino acids. In nucleotides, the CDR3 is TGTGCCAGCAGTTTCGCGGGGGGGACGAACAGGGAGTACGAGCAGTACTTC. This gives the protein CASSFAGGTNREYEQYF.

The chain employs TRBV6-5 and TRBJ2-7; tentative D call: TRBD1 (6 bases). Germline V gene lookup returns CDR1 MNHEY and CDR2 SVGAGI. The ends were cut back, 0 bases at V and 3 bases at J, with 12 bases in the middle. The CDR3 totals 15 residues. CDR3 in DNA: TGTGCCAGCAGTTACTCGGGGGCAGGTATCTACGAGCAGTACTTC. The encoded protein is CASSYSGAGIYEQYF.

Worth noting for this clone: At the DNA level, this CDR3 is encoded by other sequences in the same sample as well. The rearrangement joins TRBV9 to TRBJ1-2; the match to TRBD1 covers 8 bases. Per germline, CDR1 SGDLS and CDR2 YYNGEE. The CDR3 runs to 14 residues. Trimming cost V 2 bases and J 2 bases; bases outside gene matches: 2. In nucleotides, the CDR3 is TGTGCCAGCAGCGTCGGACAGGGAAACTATGGCTACACCTTC. Its protein product is CASSVGQGNYGYTF.

The rearrangement joins TRBV10-3 to TRBJ2-3; TRBD2 matches 8 bases. CDR1 and CDR2 (germline): ENHRY, SYGVKD. The CDR3 loop spans 17 amino acids. V trimming: 0 bases; J trimming: 1 base; junction bases outside the gene matches: 6. For the CDR3, the DNA is TGTGCCATCAGTGAGTCTTCCAGCGGGAGCGGCACAGATACGCAGTATTTT. Translation: CAISESSSGSGTDTQYF.

V is TRBV6-5 and J is TRBJ1-1; 8 bases map to TRBD1. Germline loops: CDR1 MNHEY, CDR2 SVGAGI. Germline trimming cut 0 bases from V and 5 bases from J; bases unmatched to any gene: 8. This CDR3 is built from 16 residues. In DNA form, the CDR3 reads TGTGCCAGCAGTTACTCGATGCCAGGGGGCAGGACTGAAGCTTTCTTT. It is translated as CASSYSMPGGRTEAFF.

This sequence joins TRBV5-4 and TRBJ2-2, with 7 bases lining up with TRBD1. The V segment lost 3 bases and the J segment 4 bases; nucleotides outside the gene matches: 9. The V gene's germline CDR1 is SGHNT and CDR2 YYREEE (reference sequence). CDR3 length: 16 amino acids. The CDR3 DNA reads TGTGCCAGCAGCTCGGGACAGAGTAGCAGCACCGGGGAGCTGTTTTTT. This encodes CASSSGQSSSTGELFF. Full variable domain (remainder filled in from reference TRBV5-4 and TRBJ2-2): ETGVTQSPTHLIKTRGQQVTLRCSSQSGHNTVSWYQQALGQGPQFIFQYYREEENGRGNFPPRFSGLQFPNYSSELNVNALELDDSALYLCASSSGQSSSTGELFFGEGSRLTVL.

This chain joins TRBV6-5 and TRBJ1-1, with unresolved D. Per germline, CDR1 MNHEY and CDR2 SVGAGI. This CDR3 is 16 amino acids long. V shed 0 bases and J shed 1 base, with 12 bases lying between them. CDR3 in DNA: TGTGCCAGCAGTTACTCCCTCGGTCACGGGAACACTGAAGCTTTCTTT. Translating it yields CASSYSLGHGNTEAFF.